What follows are 2 T cell receptor beta chains derived from one specimen sequenced in a study of shared T cell receptors in the human thymus. Sequenced by immunoSEQ multiplex PCR; TCRdb stores in-frame clones only, minus some. The top ten hold 0.0094% of the sample, which has some 660,000 clones, around 87% seen once. The same specimen was also included in a second study, on human thymus T cells.

Input material: thymocytes. All receptors come from a boy in the first two years of life with a congenital heart defect.

This clone was seen more than once but under ten times. This chain links TRBV29-1 with TRBJ1-2, with D maybe TRBD1 (6 bases). The V end lost 6 bases, the J end lost 14 bases, and 19 bases lay between the germline ends. Germline V CDR1 and CDR2: SQVTM, ANQGSEA. The CDR3 runs to 11 residues. The CDR3 DNA follows: TGCAGCGTCCAGGGGCAGGGTGTATCAACCTTC. Protein sequence: CSVQGQGVSTF.

J is TRBJ2-1 and V is TRBV4-1; a weak D match, TRBD1 (6 bases). V was pared by 1 base and J by 2 bases, with 9 bases between. Looked up from germline, CDR1 is MGHRA and CDR2 is YSYEKL. The CDR3 length is 15 residues. The CDR3 region is CASSQGGPTYNEQFF. As DNA, the CDR3 is TGCGCCAGCAGCCAAGGGGGGCCGACCTACAATGAGCAGTTCTTC.